This is a list of T cell receptor beta chains from one sample in a study of T cells after yellow fever vaccination. TCRdb re-derived calls from the 5' RACE reads in MiXCR, one entry per CDR3 protein. Among around 500,000 distinct CDR3 sequences listed, 20% to 25% were seen once. The material sequenced was PBMCs, taken 21 days after the first yellow fever vaccination. The receptors come from a man in his late teens or twenties who received the YFV17D yellow fever vaccine. CDR3s include the opening cysteine and the closing phenylalanine or tryptophan. The order of the fields is D gene, V gene, clone size, J gene, CDR3 protein, CDR3 DNA. A D gene is named only where the DNA matches it firmly. Expanded clones are given a class, and other clones once, few, many or no size at all.

d_gene: -; v_gene: TRBV24-1; abundance: few; j_gene: TRBJ2-6; CDR3aa: CATSDLGSGANVLTF; CDR3nt: TGTGCCACCAGTGATTTAGGTTCTGGGGCCAACGTCCTGACTTTC
d_gene: -; v_gene: TRBV21-1; abundance: few; j_gene: TRBJ1-6; CDR3aa: CASSKRVQGKSNSPLHF; CDR3nt: TGTGCCAGCAGCAAAAGGGTACAGGGGAAGAGTAATTCACCCCTCCACTTT
d_gene: -; v_gene: TRBV10-3; abundance: many; j_gene: TRBJ2-5; CDR3aa: CAISESGVETQYF; CDR3nt: TGTGCCATCAGTGAGTCAGGGGTTGAGACCCAGTACTTC
d_gene: -; v_gene: TRBV20-1; abundance: -; j_gene: TRBJ2-5; CDR3aa: CSASGPTRETQYF; CDR3nt: TGCAGTGCTTCAGGGCCGACACGAGAGACCCAGTACTTC
d_gene: -; v_gene: TRBV4-3; abundance: -; j_gene: TRBJ2-3; CDR3aa: CASSQGILSAADTQYF; CDR3nt: TGCGCCAGCAGCCAAGGTATATTGTCCGCGGCAGATACGCAGTATTTT
d_gene: -; v_gene: TRBV7-2; abundance: few; j_gene: TRBJ1-4; CDR3aa: CASSFPGYNEKLFF; CDR3nt: TGTGCCAGCAGCTTTCCAGGGTATAATGAAAAACTGTTTTTT
d_gene: -; v_gene: TRBV13; abundance: -; j_gene: TRBJ2-2; CDR3aa: CASSWIDGELFF; CDR3nt: TGTGCCAGCAGCTGGATAGACGGGGAGCTGTTTTTT
d_gene: -; v_gene: TRBV5-5; abundance: few; j_gene: TRBJ2-3; CDR3aa: CASSPQGRFADTQYF; CDR3nt: TGTGCCAGCAGCCCCCAGGGTAGGTTCGCAGATACGCAGTATTTT
d_gene: -; v_gene: TRBV20-1; abundance: -; j_gene: TRBJ1-3; CDR3aa: CSARDFRGTGNTIYF; CDR3nt: TGCAGTGCTAGAGATTTTAGGGGAACTGGAAACACCATATATTTT
d_gene: -; v_gene: TRBV12-3/TRBV12-4; abundance: few; j_gene: TRBJ1-3; CDR3aa: CASSLLLGGSGNTIYF; CDR3nt: TGTGCCAGCAGTTTGTTGCTGGGGGGGTCCGGAAACACCATATATTTT
d_gene: TRBD1; v_gene: TRBV5-4; abundance: -; j_gene: TRBJ1-6; CDR3aa: CASSLSDRGASPLHF; CDR3nt: TGTGCCAGCAGCCTATCGGACAGGGGTGCTTCACCCCTCCACTTT
d_gene: -; v_gene: TRBV6-5; abundance: -; j_gene: TRBJ1-2; CDR3aa: CASSYGREISGYTF; CDR3nt: TGTGCCAGCAGTTACGGCAGGGAGATCTCTGGCTACACCTTC
d_gene: -; v_gene: TRBV5-1; abundance: -; j_gene: TRBJ2-1; CDR3aa: CASSLIRVSYNEQFF; CDR3nt: TGCGCCAGCAGCTTGATCAGGGTTTCATACAATGAGCAGTTCTTC
d_gene: -; v_gene: TRBV7-2; abundance: few; j_gene: TRBJ2-5; CDR3aa: CASSLTGLLDTQYF; CDR3nt: TGTGCCAGCAGCTTAACAGGGCTCCTTGACACCCAGTACTTC
d_gene: -; v_gene: TRBV7-9; abundance: -; j_gene: TRBJ1-1; CDR3aa: CASSFFEGAFF; CDR3nt: TGTGCCAGCAGCTTTTTTGAGGGAGCTTTCTTT
d_gene: TRBD2; v_gene: TRBV6-2/TRBV6-3; abundance: few; j_gene: TRBJ2-1; CDR3aa: CASSRSGENYNEQFF; CDR3nt: TGTGCCAGCAGTCGCAGCGGGGAGAACTACAATGAGCAGTTCTTC
d_gene: -; v_gene: TRBV27; abundance: -; j_gene: TRBJ1-1; CDR3aa: CASSLQGRDTEAFF; CDR3nt: TGTGCCAGCAGTTTACAGGGGCGGGACACTGAAGCTTTCTTT
d_gene: -; v_gene: TRBV5-5; abundance: -; j_gene: TRBJ2-3; CDR3aa: CASSLRTASSTDTQYF; CDR3nt: TGTGCCAGCAGCTTGAGGACAGCCTCTAGCACAGATACGCAGTATTTT
d_gene: -; v_gene: TRBV6-2/TRBV6-3; abundance: few; j_gene: TRBJ2-6; CDR3aa: CASSYRGALSGANVLTF; CDR3nt: TGTGCCAGCAGTTATAGGGGGGCCCTATCTGGGGCCAACGTCCTGACTTTC
d_gene: TRBD2; v_gene: TRBV4-2; abundance: -; j_gene: TRBJ2-3; CDR3aa: CASSQVGPGGEADTQYF; CDR3nt: TGTGCCAGCAGCCAAGTCGGTCCCGGGGGGGAAGCAGATACGCAGTATTTT
d_gene: -; v_gene: TRBV15; abundance: -; j_gene: TRBJ2-5; CDR3aa: CATSRVGYQETQYF; CDR3nt: TGTGCCACCAGCAGAGTAGGCTACCAAGAGACCCAGTACTTC
d_gene: -; v_gene: TRBV29-1; abundance: -; j_gene: TRBJ2-1; CDR3aa: CSVAYNEQFF; CDR3nt: TGCAGCGTGGCCTACAATGAGCAGTTCTTC
d_gene: -; v_gene: TRBV5-1; abundance: few; j_gene: TRBJ1-1; CDR3aa: CASSWGEQGVAEAFF; CDR3nt: TGCGCCAGCAGCTGGGGGGAACAGGGAGTGGCTGAAGCTTTCTTT
d_gene: TRBD1; v_gene: TRBV6-1; abundance: -; j_gene: TRBJ1-1; CDR3aa: CASRGTGGLFTEAFF; CDR3nt: TGTGCCAGCAGGGGGACAGGGGGCTTATTCACTGAAGCTTTCTTT
d_gene: TRBD1; v_gene: TRBV24-1; abundance: -; j_gene: TRBJ1-5; CDR3aa: CATSAPGRGSNQPQHF; CDR3nt: TGTGCCACCAGTGCCCCAGGCAGGGGGAGCAATCAGCCCCAGCATTTT
d_gene: TRBD2; v_gene: TRBV11-2; abundance: -; j_gene: TRBJ2-5; CDR3aa: CASSILPGGQETQYF; CDR3nt: TGTGCCAGCAGCATCCTCCCGGGGGGGCAGGAGACCCAGTACTTC
d_gene: -; v_gene: TRBV7-2; abundance: many; j_gene: TRBJ2-5; CDR3aa: CASSYIIETQYF; CDR3nt: TGTGCCAGCAGCTACATAATAGAGACCCAGTACTTC
d_gene: TRBD2; v_gene: TRBV15; abundance: -; j_gene: TRBJ2-1; CDR3aa: CATSRGAGEYNEQFF; CDR3nt: TGTGCCACCAGCAGAGGGGCGGGGGAGTACAATGAGCAGTTCTTC
d_gene: -; v_gene: TRBV7-6; abundance: -; j_gene: TRBJ2-5; CDR3aa: CASSIVGPPETQYF; CDR3nt: TGTGCCAGCAGCATCGTAGGACCGCCGGAGACCCAGTACTTC
d_gene: -; v_gene: TRBV27; abundance: -; j_gene: TRBJ1-6; CDR3aa: CASSFQGQGSPLHF; CDR3nt: TGTGCCAGCAGTTTCCAGGGGCAGGGATCACCCCTCCACTTT
d_gene: -; v_gene: TRBV6-6; abundance: -; j_gene: TRBJ1-5; CDR3aa: CASSTLNQPQHF; CDR3nt: TGTGCCAGCAGTACGCTCAATCAGCCCCAGCATTTT
d_gene: -; v_gene: TRBV27; abundance: -; j_gene: TRBJ1-6; CDR3aa: CASSVRSFSSYNSPLHF; CDR3nt: TGTGCCAGCAGCGTGAGGAGTTTCAGCTCCTATAATTCACCCCTCCACTTT
d_gene: -; v_gene: TRBV6-5; abundance: few; j_gene: TRBJ1-1; CDR3aa: CASSYGGAPTEAFF; CDR3nt: TGTGCCAGCAGTTACGGGGGGGCGCCCACTGAAGCTTTCTTT
d_gene: -; v_gene: TRBV4-2; abundance: -; j_gene: TRBJ2-5; CDR3aa: CASSQDRGRKTQYF; CDR3nt: TGTGCCAGCAGCCAAGATCGGGGACGCAAGACCCAGTACTTC
d_gene: -; v_gene: TRBV29-1; abundance: few; j_gene: TRBJ2-5; CDR3aa: CSVEDRGQQETQYF; CDR3nt: TGCAGCGTTGAAGATCGTGGCCAGCAAGAGACCCAGTACTTC
d_gene: TRBD2; v_gene: TRBV2; abundance: -; j_gene: TRBJ2-5; CDR3aa: CASTGEGGLAVLETQYF; CDR3nt: TGTGCCAGCACCGGGGAGGGGGGACTAGCGGTTCTCGAGACCCAGTACTTC
d_gene: TRBD1; v_gene: TRBV19; abundance: -; j_gene: TRBJ2-2; CDR3aa: CASSNDRGVANTGELFF; CDR3nt: TGTGCCAGTAGTAACGACAGGGGGGTCGCGAACACCGGGGAGCTGTTTTTT
d_gene: TRBD1; v_gene: TRBV5-1; abundance: few; j_gene: TRBJ1-4; CDR3aa: CASSRGQGDEKLFF; CDR3nt: TGCGCCAGCAGTCGCGGACAGGGGGACGAAAAACTGTTTTTT
d_gene: -; v_gene: TRBV29-1; abundance: few; j_gene: TRBJ2-3; CDR3aa: CSVGLRSGDTQYF; CDR3nt: TGCAGCGTTGGGTTGAGGTCCGGAGATACGCAGTATTTT
d_gene: -; v_gene: TRBV12-3/TRBV12-4; abundance: few; j_gene: TRBJ2-1; CDR3aa: CASTRESSYNEQFF; CDR3nt: TGTGCCAGCACCAGGGAGAGCTCCTACAATGAGCAGTTCTTC
d_gene: TRBD1; v_gene: TRBV5-1; abundance: -; j_gene: TRBJ1-1; CDR3aa: CASSPEGANTEAFF; CDR3nt: TGCGCCAGCAGCCCTGAGGGGGCGAACACTGAAGCTTTCTTT
d_gene: -; v_gene: TRBV4-2; abundance: few; j_gene: TRBJ2-3; CDR3aa: CASSQESLAAGQYF; CDR3nt: TGTGCCAGCAGCCAAGAGTCCCTAGCCGCGGGGCAGTATTTT
d_gene: -; v_gene: TRBV4-3; abundance: once; j_gene: TRBJ1-2; CDR3aa: CASSQDGREIYGYTF; CDR3nt: TGCGCCAGCAGCCAAGATGGAAGAGAAATCTATGGCTACACCTTC
d_gene: -; v_gene: TRBV9; abundance: -; j_gene: TRBJ2-1; CDR3aa: CASSAGGVGEQFF; CDR3nt: TGTGCCAGCAGCGCGGGCGGGGTAGGCGAGCAGTTCTTC
d_gene: -; v_gene: TRBV6-4; abundance: few; j_gene: TRBJ2-3; CDR3aa: CASRASRSPADTQYF; CDR3nt: TGTGCCAGCAGGGCTTCTAGGAGCCCGGCAGATACGCAGTATTTT